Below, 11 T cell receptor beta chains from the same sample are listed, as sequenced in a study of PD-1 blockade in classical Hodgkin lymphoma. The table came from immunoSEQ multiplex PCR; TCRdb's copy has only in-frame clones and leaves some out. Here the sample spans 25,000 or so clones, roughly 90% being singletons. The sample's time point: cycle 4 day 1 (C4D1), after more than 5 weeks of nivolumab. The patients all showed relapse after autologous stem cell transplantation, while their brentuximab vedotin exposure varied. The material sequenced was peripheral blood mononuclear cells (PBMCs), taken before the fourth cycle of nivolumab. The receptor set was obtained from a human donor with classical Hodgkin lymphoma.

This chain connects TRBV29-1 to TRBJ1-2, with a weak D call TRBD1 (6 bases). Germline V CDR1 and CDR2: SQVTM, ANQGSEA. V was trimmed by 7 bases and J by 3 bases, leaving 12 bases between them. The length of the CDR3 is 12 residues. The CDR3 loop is CSAPDSYYGYTF. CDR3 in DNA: TGCAGCGCCCCGGACAGCTACTATGGCTACACCTTC.

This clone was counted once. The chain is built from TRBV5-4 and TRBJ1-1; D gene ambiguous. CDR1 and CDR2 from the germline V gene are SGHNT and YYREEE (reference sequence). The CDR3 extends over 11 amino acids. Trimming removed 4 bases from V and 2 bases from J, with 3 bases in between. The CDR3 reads CASSTNTEAFF. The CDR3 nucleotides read TGTGCCAGCAGCACAAACACTGAAGCTTTCTTT.

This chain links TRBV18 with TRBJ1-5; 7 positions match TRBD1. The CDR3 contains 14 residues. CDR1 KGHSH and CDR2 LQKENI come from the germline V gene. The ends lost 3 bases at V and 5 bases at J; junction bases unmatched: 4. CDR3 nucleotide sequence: TGTGCCAGCTCACCTTCAGGGGGTTATCAGCCCCAGCATTTT. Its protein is CASSPSGGYQPQHF. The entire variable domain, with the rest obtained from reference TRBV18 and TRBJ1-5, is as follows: NAGVMQNPRHLVRRRGQEARLRCSPMKGHSHVYWYRQLPEEGLKFMVYLQKENIIDESGMPKERFSAEFPKEGPSILRIQQVVRGDSAAYFCASSPSGGYQPQHFGDGTRLSIL.

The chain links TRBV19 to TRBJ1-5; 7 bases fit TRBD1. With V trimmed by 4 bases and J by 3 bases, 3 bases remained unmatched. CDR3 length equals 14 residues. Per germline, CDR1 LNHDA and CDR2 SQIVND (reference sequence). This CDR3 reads CASSTQGDNQPQHF. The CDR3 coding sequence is TGTGCCAGTAGTACGCAGGGGGACAATCAGCCCCAGCATTTT.

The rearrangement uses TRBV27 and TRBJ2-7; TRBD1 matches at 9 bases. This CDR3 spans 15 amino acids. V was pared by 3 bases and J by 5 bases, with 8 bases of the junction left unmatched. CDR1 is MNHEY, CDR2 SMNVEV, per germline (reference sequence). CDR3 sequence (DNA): TGTGCCAGCAGTTTGCTCACAGGGGGCAGGGACGAGCAGTACTTC. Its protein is CASSLLTGGRDEQYF.

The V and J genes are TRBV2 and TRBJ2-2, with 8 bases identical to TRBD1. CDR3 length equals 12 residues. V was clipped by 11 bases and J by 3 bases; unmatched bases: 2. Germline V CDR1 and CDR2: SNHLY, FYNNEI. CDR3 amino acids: CAGQGYTGELFF. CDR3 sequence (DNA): TGTGCCGGACAGGGATACACCGGGGAGCTGTTTTTT. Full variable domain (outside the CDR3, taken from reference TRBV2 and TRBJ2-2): EPEVTQTPSHQVTQMGQEVILRCVPISNHLYFYWYRQILGQKVEFLVSFYNNEISEKSEIFDDQFSVERPDGSNFTLKIRSTKLEDSAMYFCAGQGYTGELFFGEGSRLTVL.

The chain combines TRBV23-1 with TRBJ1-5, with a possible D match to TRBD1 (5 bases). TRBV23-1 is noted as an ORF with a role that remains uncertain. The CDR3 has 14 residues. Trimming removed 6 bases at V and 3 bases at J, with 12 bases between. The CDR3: CASRRTRLNQPQHF. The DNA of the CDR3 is TGCGCCAGCAGGCGGACAAGGCTCAATCAGCCCCAGCATTTT.

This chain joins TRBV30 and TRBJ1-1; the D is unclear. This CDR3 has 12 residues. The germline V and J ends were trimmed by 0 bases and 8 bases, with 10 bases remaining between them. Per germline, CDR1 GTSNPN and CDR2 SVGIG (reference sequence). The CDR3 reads CAWSVLSFEAFF. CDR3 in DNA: TGTGCCTGGAGTGTACTTAGTTTCGAAGCTTTCTTT. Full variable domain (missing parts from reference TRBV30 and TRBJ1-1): SQTIHQWPATLVQPVGSPLSLECTVEGTSNPNLYWYRQAAGRGLQLLFYSVGIGQISSEVPQNLSASRPQDRQFILSSKKLLLSDSGFYLCAWSVLSFEAFFGQGTRLTVV.

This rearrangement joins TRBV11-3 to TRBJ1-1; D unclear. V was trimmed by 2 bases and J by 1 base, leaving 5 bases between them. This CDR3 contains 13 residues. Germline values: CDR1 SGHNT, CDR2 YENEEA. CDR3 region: CASSLHTNTEAFF. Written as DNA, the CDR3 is TGTGCCAGCAGCTTACATACGAACACTGAAGCTTTCTTT.

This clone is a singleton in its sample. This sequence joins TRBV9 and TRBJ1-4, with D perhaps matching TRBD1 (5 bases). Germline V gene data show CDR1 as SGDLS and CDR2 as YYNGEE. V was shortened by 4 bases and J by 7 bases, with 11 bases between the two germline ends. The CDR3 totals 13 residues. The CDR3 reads CASSRSGAEKLFF. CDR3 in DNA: TGTGCCAGCAGCCGGTCCGGGGCTGAAAAACTGTTTTTT.

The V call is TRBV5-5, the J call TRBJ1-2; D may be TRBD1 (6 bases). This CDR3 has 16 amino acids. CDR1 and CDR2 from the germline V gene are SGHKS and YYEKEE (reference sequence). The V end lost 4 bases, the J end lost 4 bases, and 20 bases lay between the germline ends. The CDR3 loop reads CASSHQGTRGSYGYTF. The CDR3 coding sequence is TGTGCCAGCAGCCACCAAGGTACCAGGGGATCCTATGGCTACACCTTC.